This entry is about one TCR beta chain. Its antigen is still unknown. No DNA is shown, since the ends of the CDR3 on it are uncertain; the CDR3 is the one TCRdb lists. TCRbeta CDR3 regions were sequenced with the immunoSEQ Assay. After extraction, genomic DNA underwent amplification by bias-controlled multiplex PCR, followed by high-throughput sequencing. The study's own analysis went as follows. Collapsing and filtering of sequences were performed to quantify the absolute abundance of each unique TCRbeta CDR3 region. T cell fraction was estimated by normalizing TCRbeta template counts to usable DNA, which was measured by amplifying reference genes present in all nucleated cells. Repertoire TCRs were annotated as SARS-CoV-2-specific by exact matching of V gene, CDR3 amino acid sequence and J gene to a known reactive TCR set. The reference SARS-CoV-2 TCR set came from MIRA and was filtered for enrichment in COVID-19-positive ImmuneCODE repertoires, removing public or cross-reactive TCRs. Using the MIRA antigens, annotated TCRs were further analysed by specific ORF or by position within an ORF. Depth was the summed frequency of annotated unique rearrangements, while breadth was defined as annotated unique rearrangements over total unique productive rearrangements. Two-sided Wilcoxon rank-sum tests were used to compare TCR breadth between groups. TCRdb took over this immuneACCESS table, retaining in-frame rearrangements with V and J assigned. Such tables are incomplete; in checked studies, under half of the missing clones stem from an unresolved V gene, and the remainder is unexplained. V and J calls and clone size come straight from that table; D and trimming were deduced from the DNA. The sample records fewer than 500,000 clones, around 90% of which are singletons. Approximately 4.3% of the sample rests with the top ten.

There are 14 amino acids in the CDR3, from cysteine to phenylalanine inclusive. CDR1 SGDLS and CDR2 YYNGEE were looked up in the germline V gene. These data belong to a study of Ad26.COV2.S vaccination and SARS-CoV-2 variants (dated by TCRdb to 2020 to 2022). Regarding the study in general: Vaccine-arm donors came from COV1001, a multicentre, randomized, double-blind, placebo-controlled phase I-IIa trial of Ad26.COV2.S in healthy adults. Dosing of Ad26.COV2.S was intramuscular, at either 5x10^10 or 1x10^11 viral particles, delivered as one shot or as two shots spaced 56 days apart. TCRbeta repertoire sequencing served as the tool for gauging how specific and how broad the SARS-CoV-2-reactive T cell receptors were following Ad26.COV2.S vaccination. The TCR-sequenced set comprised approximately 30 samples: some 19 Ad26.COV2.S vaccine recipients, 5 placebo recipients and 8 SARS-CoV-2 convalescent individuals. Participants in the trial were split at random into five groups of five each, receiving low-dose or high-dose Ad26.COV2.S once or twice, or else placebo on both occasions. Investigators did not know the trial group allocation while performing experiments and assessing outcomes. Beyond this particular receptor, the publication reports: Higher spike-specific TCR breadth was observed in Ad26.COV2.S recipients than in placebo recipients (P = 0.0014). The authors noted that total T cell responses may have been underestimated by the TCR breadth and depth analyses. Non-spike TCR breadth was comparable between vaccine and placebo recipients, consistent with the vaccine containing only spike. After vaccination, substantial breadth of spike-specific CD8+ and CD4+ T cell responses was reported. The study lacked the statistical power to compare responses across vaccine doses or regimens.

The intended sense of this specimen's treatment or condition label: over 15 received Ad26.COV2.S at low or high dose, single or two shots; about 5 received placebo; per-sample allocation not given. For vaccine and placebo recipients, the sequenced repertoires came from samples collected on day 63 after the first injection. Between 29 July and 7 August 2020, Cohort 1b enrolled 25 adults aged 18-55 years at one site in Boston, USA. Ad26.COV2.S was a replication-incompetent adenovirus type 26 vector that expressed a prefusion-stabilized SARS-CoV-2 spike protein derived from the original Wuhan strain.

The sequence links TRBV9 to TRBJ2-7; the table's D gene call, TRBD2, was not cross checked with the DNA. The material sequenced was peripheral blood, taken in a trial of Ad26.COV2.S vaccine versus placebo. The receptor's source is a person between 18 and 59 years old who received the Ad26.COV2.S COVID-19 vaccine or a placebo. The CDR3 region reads CASSVGSGNSPPYF.